The TCR beta chain described here comes from a study of T cells after yellow fever vaccination (dated by TCRdb to 2018 to 2020). Regarding the research as a whole: Libraries from fractions with low cell numbers were prepared with the SMART-Seq v4 Ultra Low Input RNA kit. To follow T-cell clones before and after both primary and booster YFV17D yellow fever vaccination, bulk TCR alpha and beta repertoires underwent longitudinal sequencing. Two healthy male donors, one aged 18 to 30 and one aged 30 to 40 years, were included in the cohort. Blood was collected at multiple timepoints before and after primary and secondary immunization, and bulk PBMC replicates and cell subsets were isolated.

As concerns this clonotype: There is no known antigen for this receptor. No clone much larger than this one lies a single base away; base qualities are absent.

Clipping removes 4 bases from V and 5 bases from J, with 5 as the unmatched junction base count. The CDR3 numbers 13 residues from cysteine through phenylalanine. Only the CDR3 portion is preserved as DNA: 39 bases, with reading frame beginning at the first base. The germline V gene gives CDR1 as SGHRS and CDR2 as YFSETQ. The treatment or condition label here, explained by the study, means: live attenuated yellow fever vaccine strain. Two biological replicates of bulk PBMCs were collected at each blood-draw timepoint. A standard Ficoll-Paque protocol was used to isolate PBMCs from peripheral blood. TriZol was used to extract RNA from bulk PBMCs, CD4 and CD8 fractions, and dextramer-positive and dextramer-negative fractions. Points the paper makes about the study in general: The secondary T-cell response was weaker than the primary response but faster, peaking on day 5 instead of day 15. Most clones expanded after primary vaccination were re-detected after the booster (96% of CD4 and about nine tenths of CD8), suggesting broad memory maintenance. A small fraction of clonotypes showed up in both the CD4 and CD8 compartments, probably as a result of convergent recombination. Only a couple of donors were included in the study, so the extent to which the findings can be generalized is limited. Because abundant contaminating clonotypes from the bulk population could be contained in FACS-sorted repertoires, computational filtering was required.

Synthesis of TCR cDNA relied on 5'RACE template switching, a step that introduced a universal primer site along with unique molecular identifiers. Priming for cDNA synthesis came from both the TCR alpha and TCR beta constant segments. Two PCR steps were used to amplify libraries, with sample barcodes and sequencing adapters being added in the second step. Libraries were sequenced on Illumina HiSeq 2500 (2x100 bp) or NovaSeq (2x150 bp). Processing in the source paper ran as follows. MIGEC was used to demultiplex reads and collapse the reads into UMI consensus sequences, and MiXCR was used for V(D)J alignment. Vaccine-responding clonotypes were identified with edgeR using replicate PBMC samples, with FDR below 0.01 and a log2 fold change above 5 up to day 15 being required. Each bulk clonotype was labeled CD4 or CD8 based on which sequenced repertoire, CD4 or CD8, contained the clonotype at higher abundance. Clones were called with MiXCR by TCRdb after fastp trimmed the public reads at Q25, and only in-frame beta chains were retained. Each CDR3 protein appears once, grouped with its most common genes and DNA. TCRdb, not the original authors, processed these V and J calls. This sample gives roughly 500,000 distinct CDR3 sequences in total; 15% to 20% of them show up just once. The ten largest clones capture approximately 14% of the sample.

The chain was built from TRBV5-1 and TRBJ1-2; 7 bases in the middle match TRBD1. The sample here was PBMCs, taken 15 days after the yellow fever booster vaccination. This sequence was found in a man aged 30 to 45 who received the YFV17D yellow fever vaccine. The CDR3 sequence is CASSSGQEYGYTF. The DNA sequence is given as TGCGCCAGCAGCAGCGGACAGGAATATGGCTACACCTTC.